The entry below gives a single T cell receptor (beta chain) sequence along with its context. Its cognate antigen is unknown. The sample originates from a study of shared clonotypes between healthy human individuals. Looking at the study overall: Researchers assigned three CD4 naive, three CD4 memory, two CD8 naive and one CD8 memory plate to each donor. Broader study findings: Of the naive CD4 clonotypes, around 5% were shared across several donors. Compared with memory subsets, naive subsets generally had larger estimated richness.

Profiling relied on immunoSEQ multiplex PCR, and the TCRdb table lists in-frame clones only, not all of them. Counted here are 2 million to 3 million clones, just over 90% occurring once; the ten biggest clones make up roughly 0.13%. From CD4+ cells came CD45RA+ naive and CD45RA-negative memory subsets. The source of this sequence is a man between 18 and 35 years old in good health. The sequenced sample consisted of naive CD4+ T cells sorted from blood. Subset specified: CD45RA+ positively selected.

CDR3 nucleotides: TGTGCCAGCAGTCCGAACAGGGCTTCCTACGAGCAGTACTTC. Amino acid sequence: CASSPNRASYEQYF. V gene TRBV28 combines with J gene TRBJ2-7, with D tentatively TRBD1 (6 bases). The ends were cut back, 5 bases at V and 1 base at J, with 12 bases in the middle. The CDR3 is made up of 14 amino acids. CDR1 and CDR2 from the germline V gene are MDHEN and SYDVKM.